The clone carrying this T cell receptor beta chain was counted only a few times. These data are taken from a study of blood T cells in healthy people across ages. The authors ran a second PCR of about 7 to 12 cycles using a sample-barcoded 5' primer and a J-beta primer mix. TCRdb fed the 5' RACE reads into MiXCR, producing one record per CDR3 protein. The sample yields around 620,000 distinct CDR3 sequences, roughly 28% seen once. The V and J ends lost 4 bases and 8 bases respectively, with 20 bases between them. This CDR3 comprises 16 residues. Per germline, CDR1 SGHDN and CDR2 FVKESK. This sequence was found in a woman in her sixties or seventies in good health. The rearrangement joins TRBV14 to TRBJ2-2; D possibly uses TRBD1 or TRBD2 (5 bases each). What was sequenced was blood. CDR3 in amino acids: CASSLRRDAGTGELFF. The DNA for the CDR3 is TGTGCCAGCAGCCTCCGCCGGGACGCCGGCACGGGGGAGCTGTTTTTT. The full variable domain, completed using reference TRBV14 and TRBJ2-2, is EAGVTQFPSHSVIEKGQTVTLRCDPISGHDNLYWYRRVMGKEIKFLLHFVKESKQDESGMPNNRFLAERTGGTYSTLKVQPAELEDSGVYFCASSLRRDAGTGELFFGEGSRLTVL.